The next 30 T cell receptor beta chains were all read from a single sample in a study of blood T cell repertoires in COVID-19. Data came from immunoSEQ multiplex PCR; TCRdb stores just in-frame clones and leaves some out. This sample has 300,000 to 350,000 clones; approximately 92% occur once, and the top ten carry roughly 6.8%. The sequencing input was peripheral blood. All receptors derive from a woman aged 30 to 39 with COVID-19, enrolled during active disease.

This chain joins TRBV14 and TRBJ2-1; D unresolved. Trimming removed 0 bases at V and 7 bases at J, with 13 bases between. The CDR3 is 15 amino acids. Germline V CDR1 and CDR2: SGHDN, FVKESK. The DNA of the CDR3 is TGTGCCAGCAGCCAAGATCTGGTAGTGCGGAATGAGCAGTTCTTC. This codes for CASSQDLVVRNEQFF.

This clone was picked up one time. This rearrangement joins TRBV10-3 to TRBJ2-3; 8 bases agree with TRBD1. CDR3 length: 14 amino acids. Trimming cost V 8 bases and J 5 bases; bases outside gene matches: 9. CDR1 is ENHRY and CDR2 is SYGVKD in the germline V gene. The DNA for the CDR3 is TGTGCCATCCGCCCGACAGGGGCTGAAGATACGCAGTATTTT. This sequence encodes CAIRPTGAEDTQYF.

The chain uses TRBV28 and TRBJ2-7, with TRBD2 identical over 15 bases. CDR3 length equals 15 residues. Germline-derived CDR1 and CDR2 are MDHEN and SYDVKM. Trimming at V came to 7 bases and at J to 4 bases, leaving 5 bases not matched to a gene. The CDR3 region is CASIRTSGRAYEQYF. In nucleotides, the CDR3 is TGTGCCAGCATCCGGACTAGCGGGAGGGCTTACGAGCAGTACTTC.

Here the CDR3 DNA reads TGTGCCAGCAGCCTCCCGGGGGTTCAGGGATCCTACGAGCAGTACTTC. Its translation: CASSLPGVQGSYEQYF. The rearrangement links TRBV5-4 to TRBJ2-7; D possibly corresponds to TRBD2 (6 bases). Germline V gene lookup returns CDR1 SGHNT and CDR2 YYREEE (reference sequence). V was pared by 4 bases and J by 1 base, with 18 bases between. The CDR3 length is 16 residues.

This clone has more than one count but fewer than ten. The sample contains more than one DNA sequence encoding this CDR3. The V gene is TRBV19, the J gene TRBJ2-5; 7 bases match TRBD2. CDR1 is LNHDA, CDR2 SQIVND, per germline (reference sequence). The CDR3 has 15 residues. Germline trimming cut 11 bases from V and 5 bases from J; bases unmatched to any gene: 17. CDR3 in amino acids: CARGWGGEGQETQYF. CDR3 bases: TGTGCCCGGGGGTGGGGTGGGGAGGGTCAGGAGACCCAGTACTTC.

J is TRBJ2-3 and V is TRBV11-2, with 11 nucleotides matching TRBD2. J lost 2 bases, V lost 1 base, and 8 bases had no gene match. The CDR3 length is 18 residues. Looked up from germline, CDR1 is SGHAT and CDR2 is FQNNGV. CDR3 protein: CASSLGTSGSRVTDTQYF. The DNA of the CDR3 is TGTGCCAGCAGCTTAGGCACTAGCGGGAGTCGGGTCACAGATACGCAGTATTTT.

V and J are TRBV3-1 (or the pseudogene TRBV3-2) and TRBJ2-5; D may be TRBD2 (5 bases). The CDR3 has 15 residues. V shed 7 bases and J shed 2 bases, with 17 bases lying between them. Germline-derived CDR1 and CDR2 are LGHDT and YNNKEL (reference sequence). The DNA of the CDR3 is TGTGCCAGCACCCAGGACCCGAGGGCACAAGAGACCCAGTACTTC. Amino acid sequence: CASTQDPRAQETQYF.

This chain connects TRBV19 to TRBJ2-7; 8 bases agree with TRBD1. Per the germline V gene, CDR1 is LNHDA and CDR2 is SQIVND (reference sequence). This CDR3 spans 15 amino acids. The J segment lost 2 bases and the V segment lost 5 bases, leaving 8 bases of the junction unmatched. The DNA for the CDR3 is TGTGCCAGTAGTCGACCCGGACAGGGAACCTACGAGCAGTACTTC. It encodes CASSRPGQGTYEQYF.

The chain couples TRBV27 to TRBJ2-7; 8 bases match TRBD1. Trimming cost V 5 bases and J 4 bases; bases outside gene matches: 10. CDR1 is MNHEY, CDR2 SMNVEV, per germline (reference sequence). The CDR3 extends over 15 amino acids. The CDR3 bases are TGTGCCAGCAGTCCTACCGGGACAGGTTTTTACGAGCAGTACTTC. This translates into CASSPTGTGFYEQYF.

V is TRBV28 and J is TRBJ2-7; D not resolved. The V gene lost 6 bases and the J gene lost 4 bases, with 10 bases spanning the gap. Germline CDR1 MDHEN, CDR2 SYDVKM. CDR3 length equals 12 residues. This CDR3 reads CASSWAFYEQYF. CDR3 in DNA: TGTGCCAGCAGCTGGGCCTTTTACGAGCAGTACTTC.

This chain joins TRBV19 and TRBJ2-7; 7 nucleotides agree with TRBD1. Trimming cost V 2 bases and J 2 bases; bases outside gene matches: 3. Germline values: CDR1 LNHDA, CDR2 SQIVND (reference sequence). CDR3 length: 14 residues. The CDR3 nucleotides are TGTGCCAGTAGTATAACGGGACAGACCTACGAGCAGTACTTC. Its translation is CASSITGQTYEQYF.

The V call is TRBV28, the J call TRBJ1-5; TRBD1 is a possible D gene (5 bases). Trimming removed 2 bases from V and 7 bases from J, with 15 bases in between. Germline CDR1 reads MDHEN; CDR2 reads SYDVKM. The length of the CDR3 is 15 residues. The CDR3 reads CASSLGEGGGQPQHF. The CDR3 nucleotides are TGTGCCAGCAGTTTAGGGGAGGGTGGGGGGCAGCCCCAGCATTTT.

The chain joins TRBV5-5 to TRBJ1-5, with D possibly TRBD1 on 6 matching bases. Germline-derived CDR1 and CDR2 are SGHKS and YYEKEE (reference sequence). The CDR3 extends over 14 amino acids. Trimming left V 4 bases short and J 0 bases short, with 8 bases between. The CDR3 sequence: CASSPGDSNQPQHF. DNA of the CDR3: TGTGCCAGCAGCCCAGGGGATAGCAATCAGCCCCAGCATTTT.

The chain uses TRBV7-9 and TRBJ1-2, with 10 bases identical to TRBD1. J lost 7 bases, V lost 5 bases, and 4 bases had no gene match. The V gene's germline CDR1 is SEHNR and CDR2 FQNEAQ (reference sequence). The CDR3 has 13 residues. This CDR3 is CASSAGTGAGYTF. For the CDR3, the DNA is TGTGCCAGCAGCGCCGGGACAGGGGCTGGCTACACCTTC.

V usage is TRBV30 and J usage is TRBJ1-2; TRBD1 is a possible D gene (5 bases). The CDR3 runs to 11 residues. Trimming stripped 2 bases from V and 7 bases from J, with 8 bases between. Germline loops: CDR1 GTSNPN, CDR2 SVGIG (reference sequence). Here the CDR3 reads CAWSRGLGYTF. The CDR3 nucleotides read TGTGCCTGGAGTAGGGGCCTTGGCTACACCTTC.

This clone was seen just once. V is TRBV10-3 and J is TRBJ1-2; D possibly corresponds to TRBD1 (5 bases). Germline V gives CDR1 ENHRY, CDR2 SYGVKD. Between the trimmed V and J ends, which lost 6 bases and 2 bases, there was a span of 10 bases. The CDR3 consists of 13 residues. The DNA of the CDR3 is TGTGCCATCAGCGGTGACAGCAACTATGGCTACACCTTC. Its protein is CAISGDSNYGYTF.

The J gene is TRBJ1-4, the V gene TRBV24-1; 11 nucleotides agree with TRBD1. V shed 4 bases, J shed 5 bases, and the junction held 2 bases outside the gene matches. The CDR3 totals 15 residues. Germline V CDR1 and CDR2: KGHDR, SFDVKD. The CDR3 bases are TGTGCCACCAGTGACGGGACAGGGGGGAATGAAAAACTGTTTTTT. Amino acid sequence: CATSDGTGGNEKLFF.

The rearrangement joins TRBV4-3 to TRBJ2-3, with TRBD2 matching over 12 bases. There are 17 residues in the CDR3. Germline V CDR1 and CDR2: LGHNA, YSLEER. V lost 0 bases to trimming and J lost 3 bases; unmatched junction nucleotides: 4. Here the CDR3 reads CASSQDLAGGQTDTQYF. Here the CDR3 DNA reads TGCGCCAGCAGCCAAGACCTAGCGGGAGGGCAAACAGATACGCAGTATTTT.

The chain carries TRBV30 and TRBJ2-5; D is unresolved. Germline V gene sequence: CDR1 GTSNPN, CDR2 SVGIG (reference sequence). Trimming stripped 3 bases from V and 5 bases from J, with 16 bases between. The CDR3 is 14 residues long. The CDR3 loop reads CAWSEQPSSETQYF. The CDR3 nucleotides read TGTGCCTGGAGCGAACAGCCAAGCTCTGAGACCCAGTACTTC. The complete variable domain, with remaining parts taken from reference TRBV30 and TRBJ2-5, reads SQTIHQWPATLVQPVGSPLSLECTVEGTSNPNLYWYRQAAGRGLQLLFYSVGIGQISSEVPQNLSASRPQDRQFILSSKKLLLSDSGFYLCAWSEQPSSETQYFGPGTRLLVL.

The rearrangement uses TRBV7-3 and TRBJ2-3, with 9 bases that match TRBD2. The CDR3 consists of 15 residues. CDR1 and CDR2 from the germline V gene are SGHTA and FQGTGA. The trim removed 3 bases at V and 4 bases at J, leaving 5 bases unmatched. The CDR3 sequence is CASSLGGRVSDTQYF. As DNA, the CDR3 is TGTGCCAGCAGCTTGGGCGGGAGGGTCTCAGATACGCAGTATTTT.

V gene TRBV11-2 combines with J gene TRBJ2-7; 9 positions agree with TRBD2. Germline loops: CDR1 SGHAT, CDR2 FQNNGV. The CDR3 has 17 amino acids. The J segment lost 1 base and the V segment lost 6 bases, leaving 13 bases of the junction unmatched. The CDR3 protein is CASRNTGWREGSYEQYF. In DNA, the CDR3 is TGTGCCAGCAGAAATACGGGGTGGCGGGAGGGATCCTACGAGCAGTACTTC. Supplemented by reference TRBV11-2 and TRBJ2-7, the full variable domain reads EAGVAQSPRYKIIEKRQSVAFWCNPISGHATLYWYQQILGQGPKLLIQFQNNGVVDDSQLPKDRFSAERLKGVDSTLKIQPAKLEDSAVYLCASRNTGWREGSYEQYFGPGTRLTVT.

This rearrangement joins TRBV4-1 to TRBJ2-5, with 9 positions matching TRBD1. The CDR3 is 16 residues long. Per germline, CDR1 MGHRA and CDR2 YSYEKL. Losses at the gene ends were 0 bases for V and 5 bases for J; bases not matched to a gene: 7. In nucleotides, the CDR3 is TGCGCCAGCAGCCAAGAGGAACAGGGGGCCTTGGAGACCCAGTACTTC. This sequence encodes CASSQEEQGALETQYF.

This chain links TRBV5-1 with TRBJ2-7; TRBD1 matches 10 bases. CDR3 length: 15 residues. Germline CDR1 reads SGHRS; CDR2 reads YFSETQ. V dropped 4 bases and J dropped 6; count of bases not matched to a gene: 10. CDR3 coding DNA: TGCGCCAGCAGCCGGAACCGGGACAGGGGTGCCGAGCAGTACTTC. Its protein product is CASSRNRDRGAEQYF.

V and J are TRBV6-5 and TRBJ2-7; possibly TRBD2 for D (5 bases). The V and J ends lost 0 bases and 12 bases respectively, with 18 bases between them. The germline gives CDR1 MNHEY, CDR2 SVGAGI. CDR3 length equals 14 residues. CDR3 region: CASSYSLNSGLSYF. Here the CDR3 DNA reads TGTGCCAGCAGTTACTCGCTTAATTCGGGATTATCGTACTTC.

CDR3 residues: CASRKTRNSPLHF. The CDR3 coding sequence is TGTGCCAGCAGAAAGACACGGAATTCACCCCTCCACTTT. The rearrangement uses TRBV6-5 and TRBJ1-6; D is unclear. The CDR3 runs to 13 residues. V shed 6 bases and J shed 7 bases, with 10 bases lying between them. The germline CDR1 and CDR2 sequences are MNHEY and SVGAGI.

The chain employs TRBV6-5 and TRBJ1-1; D gene ambiguous. This CDR3 has 13 amino acids. V was trimmed by 2 bases and J by 3 bases, leaving 7 bases between them. Germline V gives CDR1 MNHEY, CDR2 SVGAGI. The CDR3 DNA sequence: TGTGCCAGCAGTTACCTGCGGGACACTGAAGCTTTCTTT. Its translation: CASSYLRDTEAFF.

The V gene is TRBV4-1, the J gene TRBJ1-3, with D possibly TRBD1 on 6 matching bases. The V gene lost 3 bases and the J gene lost 2 bases, with 8 bases spanning the gap. The CDR3 runs 14 residues. CDR1 MGHRA and CDR2 YSYEKL come from the germline V gene. The CDR3, as DNA: TGCGCCAGCAGCCATCCAGGGGCTGGAAACACCATATATTTT. Protein sequence: CASSHPGAGNTIYF.

The chain's CDR3 is CASGDRSTDTQYF. As DNA, the CDR3 is TGTGCCTCTGGGGACAGAAGCACAGATACGCAGTATTTT. V and J are TRBV7-9 and TRBJ2-3, with 7 bases that match TRBD1. Germline CDR1 reads SEHNR; CDR2 reads FQNEAQ (reference sequence). This CDR3 is built from 13 residues. J was trimmed by 0 bases and V by 11 bases; bases with no gene match: 5.

This chain links TRBV30 with TRBJ2-7; D perhaps matches TRBD2 (5 bases). V lost 0 bases to trimming and J lost 6 bases, with 12 bases between them. The length of the CDR3 is 13 residues. The germline V gene encodes CDR1 GTSNPN and CDR2 SVGIG (reference sequence). The CDR3 loop is CAWSVLAGGEQYF. The CDR3 DNA sequence: TGTGCCTGGAGTGTTCTGGCAGGAGGCGAGCAGTACTTC.

The J gene is TRBJ1-4, the V gene TRBV6-6; TRBD1 agrees at 9 bases. Germline trimming cut 5 bases from V and 0 bases from J; bases unmatched to any gene: 13. Germline assignment: CDR1 MNHNY and CDR2 SVGAGI (reference sequence). The CDR3 is 19 residues long. Written as DNA, the CDR3 is TGTGCCAGCAGTCGCGCCGGGGGGACAGGGATCCCAACTAATGAAAAACTGTTTTTT. This gives the protein CASSRAGGTGIPTNEKLFF.